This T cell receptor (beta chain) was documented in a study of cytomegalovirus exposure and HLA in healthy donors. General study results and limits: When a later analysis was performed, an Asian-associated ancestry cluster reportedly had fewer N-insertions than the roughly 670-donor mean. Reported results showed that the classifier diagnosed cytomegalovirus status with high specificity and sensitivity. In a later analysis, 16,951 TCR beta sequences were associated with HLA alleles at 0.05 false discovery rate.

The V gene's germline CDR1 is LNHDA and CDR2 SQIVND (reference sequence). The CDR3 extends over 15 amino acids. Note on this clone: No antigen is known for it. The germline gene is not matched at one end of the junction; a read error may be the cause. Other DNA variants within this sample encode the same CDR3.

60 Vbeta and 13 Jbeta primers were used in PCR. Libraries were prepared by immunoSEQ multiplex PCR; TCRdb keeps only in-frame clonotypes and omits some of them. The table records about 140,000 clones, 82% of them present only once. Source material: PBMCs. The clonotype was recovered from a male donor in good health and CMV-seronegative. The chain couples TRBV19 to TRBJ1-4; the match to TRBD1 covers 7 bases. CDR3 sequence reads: CASSSLDRVNEKLFF. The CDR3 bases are TGCGCCAGTAGTTCCCTCGACAGGGTTAATGAAAAACTGTTTTTT.